The source of this T cell receptor beta chain is a study of OX40 agonist ivuxolimab in advanced cancers. Findings and limits, study-wide: At 0.1 to 3.0 mg/kg, clonal expansion of CD4+ and CD8+ blood T cells had occurred by week 6.

This clone was observed once. As yet, its antigen is unknown. Patients were ruled out by autoimmune disease history or systemic immunosuppression. Patients had blood sampled at baseline and again on cycle 4 day 1 and cycle 7 day 1. Method: immunoSEQ multiplex PCR; TCRdb's copy keeps in-frame clones and lacks some. The sample includes roughly 75,000 clones, over 90% of them seen just once. The sequences come from CD4+ or CD8+ T cells sorted from blood, collected in a trial of the OX40 agonist ivuxolimab. The clonotype comes from an adult with an advanced solid tumor such as melanoma, head and neck, liver or kidney cancer.

The CDR3 DNA reads as TGTGCCAGCAGTATCAGAATGAACACTGAAGCTTTCTTT. Translated, it gives CASSIRMNTEAFF. V is TRBV27 and J is TRBJ1-1; D uncertain. The CDR3 length is 13 residues. CDR1 is MNHEY and CDR2 is SMNVEV in the germline V gene (reference sequence). The ends were cut back, 5 bases at V and 0 bases at J, with 7 bases in the middle.